This T cell receptor (beta chain) was identified in a study of early T cells in non-severe SARS-CoV-2 infection. Study information: The authors sequenced bulk RNA from unsorted whole blood, leaving chains unpaired.

The V end lost 3 bases, the J end lost 2 bases, and 7 bases lay between the germline ends. Germline-derived CDR1 and CDR2 are GTSNPN and SVGIG (reference sequence). The CDR3 runs 12 residues. This clonotype was recorded a few times. Attachment of unique molecular identifiers was made to individual cDNA molecules. One entry per CDR3 protein, called by TCRdb with MiXCR from the 5' RACE reads. Found here are 90,000 to 120,000 distinct CDR3 sequences, around 10% of them singletons; the top ten hold 3% to 3.5%. The J gene is TRBJ1-1, the V gene TRBV30; D is uncertain. The material sequenced was whole blood. The TCR originated in an adult who was a healthcare worker with PCR-confirmed SARS-CoV-2 infection or an uninfected control (not recorded which). In DNA form, the CDR3 reads TGTGCCTGGAGCAGCAAAAACACTGAAGCTTTCTTT. Translated: CAWSSKNTEAFF.